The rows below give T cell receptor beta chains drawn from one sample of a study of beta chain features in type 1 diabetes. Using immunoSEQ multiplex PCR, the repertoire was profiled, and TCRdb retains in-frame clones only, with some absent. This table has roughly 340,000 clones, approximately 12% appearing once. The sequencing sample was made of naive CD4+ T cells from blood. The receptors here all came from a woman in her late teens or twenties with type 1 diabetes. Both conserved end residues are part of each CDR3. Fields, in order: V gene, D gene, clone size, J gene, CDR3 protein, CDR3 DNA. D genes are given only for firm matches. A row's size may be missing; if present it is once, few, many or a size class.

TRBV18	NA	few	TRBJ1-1	CASSPKEMNTEAFF	TGTGCCAGCTCACCTAAGGAGATGAACACTGAAGCTTTCTTT
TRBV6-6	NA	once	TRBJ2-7	CASRGTTDSYEQYF	TGTGCCAGCAGGGGAACGACAGACTCCTACGAGCAGTACTTC
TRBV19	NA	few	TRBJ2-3	CASSAGQALVDGSYF	TGTGCCAGTAGTGCGGGGCAGGCTCTGGTCGATGGGTCGTATTTT
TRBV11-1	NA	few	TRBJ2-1	CASRQKVSAPSANEQFF	TGTGCCAGCAGACAGAAGGTATCAGCTCCATCTGCCAATGAGCAGTTCTTC
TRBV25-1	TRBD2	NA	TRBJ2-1	CASSDPSGGDEQFF	TGTGCCAGCAGTGACCCCAGCGGGGGGGATGAGCAGTTCTTC
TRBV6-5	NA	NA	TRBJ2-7	CASSYSGTATYEQYF	TGTGCCAGCAGTTACTCGGGCACTGCCACCTACGAGCAGTACTTC
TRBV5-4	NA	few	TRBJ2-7	CASSPQGRGSYEQYF	TGTGCCAGCAGCCCCCAGGGGAGGGGGAGCTACGAGCAGTACTTC
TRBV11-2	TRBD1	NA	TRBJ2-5	CASSFGTGRQETQYF	TGTGCCAGCAGCTTCGGGACAGGGAGACAAGAGACCCAGTACTTC
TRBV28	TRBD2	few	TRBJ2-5	CASSLAGVAETQYF	TGTGCCAGCAGTTTAGCGGGAGTTGCAGAGACCCAGTACTTC
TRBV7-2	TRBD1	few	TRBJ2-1	CASSLAGTGVYNEQFF	TGTGCCAGCAGCTTAGCGGGGACAGGGGTCTACAATGAGCAGTTCTTC
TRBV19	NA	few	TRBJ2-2	CASSKSGDTPNTGELFF	TGTGCCAGTAGTAAATCCGGGGACACGCCGAACACCGGGGAGCTGTTTTTT
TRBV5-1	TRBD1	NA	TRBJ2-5	CASRQILGQGETQYF	TGCGCCAGCAGGCAGATCCTTGGACAGGGCGAGACCCAGTACTTC
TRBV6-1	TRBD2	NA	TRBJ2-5	CASSGTKETQYF	TGTGCCAGCAGCGGGACTAAAGAGACCCAGTACTTC
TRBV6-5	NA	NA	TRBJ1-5	CASSQQGGSQPQHF	TGTGCCAGCAGTCAACAGGGCGGAAGTCAGCCCCAGCATTTT
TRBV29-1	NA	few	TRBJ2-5	CSVKKEQYF	TGCAGCGTCAAGAAGGAGCAGTACTTC
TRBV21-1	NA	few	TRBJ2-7	CASSPWRTYEQYF	TGTGCCAGCAGCCCCTGGAGGACCTACGAGCAGTACTTC
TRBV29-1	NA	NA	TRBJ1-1	CSVVLYTEAFF	TGCAGCGTTGTACTGTACACTGAAGCTTTCTTT
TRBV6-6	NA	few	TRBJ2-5	CASSPLAQETQYF	TGTGCCAGCAGTCCCTTGGCCCAAGAGACCCAGTACTTC
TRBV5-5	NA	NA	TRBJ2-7	CASSLSLASYEQYF	TGTGCCAGCAGCTTGTCCCTAGCGTCCTACGAGCAGTACTTC
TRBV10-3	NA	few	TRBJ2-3	CAISGRTDTQYF	TGTGCCATCTCGGGTCGCACAGATACGCAGTATTTT
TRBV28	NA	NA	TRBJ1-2	CASSPFEVNYGYTF	TGTGCCAGCAGTCCGTTCGAGGTGAACTATGGCTACACCTTC
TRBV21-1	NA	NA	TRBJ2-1	CASSKGTSATSHNEQFF	TGTGCCAGCAGCAAAGGGACTAGCGCTACGTCCCACAATGAGCAGTTCTTC
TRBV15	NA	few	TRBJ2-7	CATSRDRGSYEQYF	TGTGCCACCAGCAGAGATCGGGGTTCCTACGAGCAGTACTTC
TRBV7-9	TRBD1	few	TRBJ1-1	CASRPTGARNTEAFF	TGTGCCAGCAGGCCGACAGGGGCGAGGAACACTGAAGCTTTCTTT
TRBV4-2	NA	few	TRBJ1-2	CASSQGGRQGHGYTF	TGTGCCAGCAGCCAAGGCGGTAGGCAGGGCCATGGCTACACCTTC
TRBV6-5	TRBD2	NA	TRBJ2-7	CASSYSTSGGYEQYF	TGTGCCAGCAGTTACTCGACTAGCGGGGGATACGAGCAGTACTTC
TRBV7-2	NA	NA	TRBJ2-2	CASSLFQGSTGELFF	TGTGCCAGCAGCTTATTTCAGGGGAGCACCGGGGAGCTGTTTTTT
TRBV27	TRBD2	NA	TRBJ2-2	CARGLAVNTGELFF	TGTGCCAGGGGACTAGCGGTGAACACCGGGGAGCTGTTTTTT
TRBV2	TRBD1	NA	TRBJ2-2	CASMRQGVAGELFF	TGTGCCAGCATGCGGCAGGGGGTCGCCGGGGAGCTGTTTTTT
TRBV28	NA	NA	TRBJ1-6	CATGPSYNSPLHF	TGTGCCACAGGCCCGTCCTATAATTCACCCCTCCACTTT
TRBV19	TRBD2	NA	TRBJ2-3	CASSIGRTSDTDTQYF	TGTGCCAGTAGTATAGGGCGGACTAGCGACACAGATACGCAGTATTTT
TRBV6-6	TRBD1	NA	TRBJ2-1	CASIQGQGYNEQFF	TGTGCCAGCATCCAAGGACAGGGCTACAATGAGCAGTTCTTC
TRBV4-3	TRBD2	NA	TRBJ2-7	CASSRGLAGTYEQYF	TGCGCCAGCAGCCGGGGACTAGCGGGCACCTACGAGCAGTACTTC
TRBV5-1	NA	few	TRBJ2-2	CASRLRGTGELFF	TGCGCCAGCAGGTTGAGGGGGACCGGGGAGCTGTTTTTT
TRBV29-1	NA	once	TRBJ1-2	CSVLRDSYGYTF	TGCAGCGTCCTCAGGGATTCCTATGGCTACACCTTC
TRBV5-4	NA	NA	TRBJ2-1	CASSLVSAGGQFF	TGTGCCAGCAGCTTGGTCTCCGCCGGCGGGCAGTTCTTC
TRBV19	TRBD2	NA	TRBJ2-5	CASSTIPTGGLETQYF	TGTGCCAGTAGTACTATCCCCACGGGGGGGCTCGAGACCCAGTACTTC
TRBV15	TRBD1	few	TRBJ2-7	CATSRGTGGSYEQYF	TGTGCCACCAGCAGAGGGACAGGGGGATCATACGAGCAGTACTTC
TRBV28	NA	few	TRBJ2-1	CASSSPGEQFF	TGTGCCAGCAGCTCCCCGGGTGAGCAGTTCTTC
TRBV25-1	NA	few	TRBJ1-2	CASSAGVIEGYTF	TGTGCCAGCAGTGCGGGGGTTATTGAGGGCTACACCTTC
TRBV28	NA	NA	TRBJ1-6	CASSSPPAPLHF	TGTGCCAGCAGTTCCCCCCCGGCACCCCTCCACTTT
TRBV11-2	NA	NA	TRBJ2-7	CASSLERGAAFEQYF	TGTGCCAGCAGCTTAGAACGCGGCGCCGCGTTCGAGCAGTACTTC
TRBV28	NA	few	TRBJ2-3	CASSLSLSTDTQYF	TGTGCCAGCAGTTTATCTCTGAGCACAGATACGCAGTATTTT
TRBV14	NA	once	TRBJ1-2	CASSPLGRHKVYGYTF	TGTGCCAGCAGCCCCTTGGGCCGGCATAAAGTTTATGGCTACACCTTC
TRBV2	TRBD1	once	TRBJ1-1	CASSDLGLDREENTEAFF	TGTGCCAGCAGTGATTTGGGTCTCGACAGGGAGGAGAACACTGAAGCTTTCTTT
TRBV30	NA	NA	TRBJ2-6	CAWSRDTPLVTF	TGTGCCTGGAGCCGGGACACCCCGCTAGTGACTTTC
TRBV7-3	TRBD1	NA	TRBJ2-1	CASSTTGTGGEQFF	TGTGCCAGCAGCACCACCGGGACAGGGGGTGAGCAGTTCTTC
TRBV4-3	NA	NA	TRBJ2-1	CARNNNEQFF	TGCGCCAGAAATAACAATGAGCAGTTCTTC
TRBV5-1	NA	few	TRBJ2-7	CASSFNYEQYF	TGCGCCAGCAGCTTCAATTACGAGCAGTACTTC
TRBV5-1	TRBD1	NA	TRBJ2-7	CASSSGQGREQYF	TGCGCCAGCAGCTCCGGACAGGGCCGCGAGCAGTACTTC
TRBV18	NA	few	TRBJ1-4	CASSVGQLNEKLFF	TGTGCCAGCTCAGTCGGACAGCTAAATGAAAAACTGTTTTTT